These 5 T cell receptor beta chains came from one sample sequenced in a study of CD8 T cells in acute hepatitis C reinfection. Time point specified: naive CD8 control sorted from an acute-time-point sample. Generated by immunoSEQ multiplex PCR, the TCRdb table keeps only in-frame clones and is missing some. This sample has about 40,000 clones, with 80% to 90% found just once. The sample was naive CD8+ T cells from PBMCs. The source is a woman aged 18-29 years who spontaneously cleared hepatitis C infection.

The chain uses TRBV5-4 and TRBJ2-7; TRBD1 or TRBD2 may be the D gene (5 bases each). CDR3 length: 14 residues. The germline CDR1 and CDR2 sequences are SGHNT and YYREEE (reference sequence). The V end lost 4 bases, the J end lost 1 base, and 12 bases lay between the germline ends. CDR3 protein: CASSDRDASYEQYF. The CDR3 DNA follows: TGTGCCAGCAGCGATCGGGACGCTTCCTACGAGCAGTACTTC. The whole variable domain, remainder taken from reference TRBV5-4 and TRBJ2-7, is ETGVTQSPTHLIKTRGQQVTLRCSSQSGHNTVSWYQQALGQGPQFIFQYYREEENGRGNFPPRFSGLQFPNYSSELNVNALELDDSALYLCASSDRDASYEQYFGPGTRLTVT.

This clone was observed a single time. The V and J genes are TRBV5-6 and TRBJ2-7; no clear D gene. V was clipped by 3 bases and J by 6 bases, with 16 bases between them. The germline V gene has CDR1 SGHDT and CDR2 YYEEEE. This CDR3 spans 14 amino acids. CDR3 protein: CASSSANYPFEQYF. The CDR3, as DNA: TGTGCCAGCAGCTCAGCAAATTATCCGTTCGAGCAGTACTTC.

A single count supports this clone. The CDR3 region has the DNA TGTGCCACCGGACTAGGACCCACCGGGGAGCTGTTTTTT. Translation: CATGLGPTGELFF. The chain links TRBV2 to TRBJ2-2; 7 nucleotides match TRBD2. Germline V gives CDR1 SNHLY, CDR2 FYNNEI. Losses at the gene ends were 10 bases for V and 4 bases for J; bases not matched to a gene: 6. CDR3 length equals 13 residues.

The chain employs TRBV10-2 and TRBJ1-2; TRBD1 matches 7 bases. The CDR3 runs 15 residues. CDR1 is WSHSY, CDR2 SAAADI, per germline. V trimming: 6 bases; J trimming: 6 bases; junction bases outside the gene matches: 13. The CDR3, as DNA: TGCGCCAGCAGGGCCCTCGTTGGGACAGATAATGGCTACACCTTC. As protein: CASRALVGTDNGYTF.

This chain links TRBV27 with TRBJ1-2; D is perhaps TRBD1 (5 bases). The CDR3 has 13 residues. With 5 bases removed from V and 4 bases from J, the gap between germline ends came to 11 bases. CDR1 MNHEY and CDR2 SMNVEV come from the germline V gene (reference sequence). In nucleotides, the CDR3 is TGTGCCAGCAGTAGGGGACTTATCTATGGCTACACCTTC. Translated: CASSRGLIYGYTF.